The clone carrying this TCR beta chain was picked up one time. In the authors' workflow: Reference gene primer amplification yielded estimated nucleated cell counts. TCRdb's table, derived via immunoSEQ multiplex PCR, lists solely in-frame clones and lacks some. V, J and clone size were drawn from that table, and D and trimming were deduced from the DNA. The data contain about 20,000 clones, 90% to 95% of them singletons. This entry comes from a study of blood T cell repertoires in COVID-19. Whole-study context: Samples taken during acute and convalescent COVID-19 were collected in the United States, Italy and Spain. PBMCs, B-cell-depleted T cells, or T cells provided the cDNA or gDNA that made up the material.

Germline V gene sequence: CDR1 LNHDA, CDR2 SQIVND (reference sequence). The CDR3 is 15 amino acids. V shed 3 bases, J shed 3 bases, and the junction held 6 bases outside the gene matches. This sequence joins TRBV19 and TRBJ2-5; 8 positions match TRBD2. Sequences were obtained from peripheral blood. This receptor was identified in a human donor in a cohort sampled during active COVID-19. CDR3 DNA sequence: TGTGCCAGTAGTATCACCGGGACTAGGAAAGAGACCCAGTACTTC. As protein: CASSITGTRKETQYF.